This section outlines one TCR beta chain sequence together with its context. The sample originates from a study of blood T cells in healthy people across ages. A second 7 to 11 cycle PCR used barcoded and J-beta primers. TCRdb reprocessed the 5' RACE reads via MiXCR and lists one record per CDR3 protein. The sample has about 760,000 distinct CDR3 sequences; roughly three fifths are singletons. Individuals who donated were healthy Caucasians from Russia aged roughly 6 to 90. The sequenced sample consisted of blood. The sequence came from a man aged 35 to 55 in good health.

Written as DNA, the CDR3 is TGTGCCAGCAGTCTAGCGGGGGGGGATCATGAGGGGCAGTTCTTC. Amino acids: CASSLAGGDHEGQFF. The rearrangement links TRBV25-1 to TRBJ2-1, with TRBD2 identical over 12 bases. The length of the CDR3 is 15 residues. The germline V gene encodes CDR1 MGHDK and CDR2 SYGVNS. V lost 5 bases and J lost 12; bases outside the gene matches: 11.